This TCR beta chain is from a study of radiation and T cells in renal cell carcinoma. Study-wide findings and caveats: From baseline, blood top tumor clonotypes peaked at 2 weeks post-radiation.

Clones were sequenced by immunoSEQ multiplex PCR, and TCRdb holds only the in-frame ones, with some missing. This table holds roughly 150,000 clones, roughly 89% found once. Concerning this clone: Antigen unknown.

This CDR3 has 13 amino acids. CDR1 and CDR2 from the germline V gene are SGHDT and YYEEEE. Trimming stripped 0 bases from V and 14 bases from J, with 12 bases between. Regarding time point: blood 2 weeks post-SBRT. Described treatment: 15 Gy SBRT to primary tumor, nephrectomy 4 weeks later. This TCR came from a woman in her 50s with renal cell carcinoma. The genes are TRBV5-6 and TRBJ1-6; D remains ambiguous. Sequenced material: blood, taken from a patient whose treatment included radiotherapy and nephrectomy. The CDR3 is CASSLGREVALHF. DNA of the CDR3: TGTGCCAGCAGCTTGGGGCGGGAGGTAGCCCTCCACTTT.